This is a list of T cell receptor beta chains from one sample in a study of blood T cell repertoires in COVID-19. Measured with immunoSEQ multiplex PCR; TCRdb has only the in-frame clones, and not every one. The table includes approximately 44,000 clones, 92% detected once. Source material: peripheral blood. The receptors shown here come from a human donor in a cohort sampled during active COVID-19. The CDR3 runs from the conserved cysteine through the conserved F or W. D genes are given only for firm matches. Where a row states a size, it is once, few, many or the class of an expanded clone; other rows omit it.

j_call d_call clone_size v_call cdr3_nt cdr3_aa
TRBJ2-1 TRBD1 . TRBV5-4 TGTGCCAGCAGCAGGGGGCCGACAGGGGCCTACAATGAGCAGTTCTTC CASSRGPTGAYNEQFF
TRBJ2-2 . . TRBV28 TGTGCCAGCATCCTCTCGGGGGGCCACACCGGGGAGCTGTTTTTT CASILSGGHTGELFF
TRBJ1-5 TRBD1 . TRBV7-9 TGTGCCAGCAGCCGGACAGGGGGCCGCAATCAGCCCCAGCATTTT CASSRTGGRNQPQHF
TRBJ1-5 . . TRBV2 TGTGCCAGCAGTCGCCGACAGGATAATCAGCCCCAGCATTTT CASSRRQDNQPQHF
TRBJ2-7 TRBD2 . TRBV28 TGTGCCAGCAGTCCCCCCCTCCTAGCGGGAGGTTCCTACGAGCAGTACTTC CASSPPLLAGGSYEQYF
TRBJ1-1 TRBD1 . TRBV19 TGTGCCAGTAGGGAGACAGGGACTGAAGCTTTCTTT CASRETGTEAFF
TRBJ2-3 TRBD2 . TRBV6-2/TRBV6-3 TGTGCCAGCAGTTACTCGAGCTCTCTAGCGGGGGTGCGGGGCACAGATACGCAGTATTTT CASSYSSSLAGVRGTDTQYF
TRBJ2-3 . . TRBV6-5 TGTGCCAGCAGTACAACAGGGTTTGAGTCTGCGTATTTT CASSTTGFESAYF
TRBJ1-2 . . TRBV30 TGTGCCTGGAGGGCGGGGGGGGCAGTCGGCTATGGCTACACCTTC CAWRAGGAVGYGYTF
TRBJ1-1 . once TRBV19 TGTGCCAGTAGTATGCGGGCCAGGGGTAAGGGCACTGAAGCTTTCTTT CASSMRARGKGTEAFF
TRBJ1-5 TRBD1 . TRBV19 TGTGCCAGTAGTGATCTCCGGGACAGGGGGATGGAGCCCCAGCATTTT CASSDLRDRGMEPQHF
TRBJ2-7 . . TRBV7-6 TGTGCCAGCAGCTCCCCGGGGGGACAAAGCTCCTACGAGCAGTACTTC CASSSPGGQSSYEQYF
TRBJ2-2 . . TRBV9 TGTGCCAGCACCGCCCAGGGCGGCATGAACACCGGGGAGCTGTTTTTT CASTAQGGMNTGELFF
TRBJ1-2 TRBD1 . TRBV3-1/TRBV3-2 TGTGCCAGCAGCCGCGGACAGGGCTATGGCTACACCTTC CASSRGQGYGYTF
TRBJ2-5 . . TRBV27 TGTGCCAGCAGTTTCTGGGGAGGCCAGGAGACCCAGTACTTC CASSFWGGQETQYF
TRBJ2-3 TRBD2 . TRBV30 TGTGCCTGGAGTCCCGGGACTAGCCTCAACACAGATACGCAGTATTTT CAWSPGTSLNTDTQYF
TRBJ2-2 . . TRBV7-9 TGTGCCAGCAGCCCCTCCGGGGAGCTGTTTTTT CASSPSGELFF
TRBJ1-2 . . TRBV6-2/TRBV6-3 TGTGCCAGCAGTTACTCGAGCTCCTATGGCTACACCTTC CASSYSSSYGYTF
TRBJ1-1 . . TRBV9 TGTGCCAGCAGCGTAGAGGGGACACGATTGAACACTGAAGCTTTCTTT CASSVEGTRLNTEAFF
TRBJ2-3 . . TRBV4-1 TGCGCCAGCAGCCAAAGCCTAGTCGGGGGGCGCCGTACAGATACGCAGTATTTT CASSQSLVGGRRTDTQYF
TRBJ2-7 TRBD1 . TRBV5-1 TGCGCCAGCAGCTTGGGGGGGACAGGGCGCTACGAGCAGTACTTC CASSLGGTGRYEQYF
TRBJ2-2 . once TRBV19 TGTGCCAGTAGTATATCCGGGTCCGCGTGGTCCACCGGGGAGCTGTTTTTT CASSISGSAWSTGELFF
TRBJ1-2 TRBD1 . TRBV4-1 TGCGCCAGCAGCCAAGTGCCAGGGGGCAGCTATGGCTACACCTTC CASSQVPGGSYGYTF
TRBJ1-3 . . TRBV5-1 TGCGCCAGCAGCATGAACAGGGCGGGAAACACCATATATTTT CASSMNRAGNTIYF
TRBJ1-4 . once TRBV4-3 TGCGCCAGCAGCCAAGATGCGACAGCATTTAATGAAAAACTGTTTTTT CASSQDATAFNEKLFF
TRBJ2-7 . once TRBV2 TGTGCCAGCAGTTACAGCTCCTACGAGCAGTACTTC CASSYSSYEQYF
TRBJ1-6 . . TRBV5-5 TGTGCCAGCAGCTTACTTCCCAACCCAAATTCACCCCTCCACTTT CASSLLPNPNSPLHF
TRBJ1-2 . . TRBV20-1 TGCAGTGCTGGGGGGGACTATGGCTACACCTTC CSAGGDYGYTF
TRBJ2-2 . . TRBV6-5 TGTGCCAGCAAGAGTTCCTGGGGCGACACCGGGGAGCTGTTTTTT CASKSSWGDTGELFF
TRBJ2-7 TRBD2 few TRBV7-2 TGTGCCAGCAGCTTCGGACCTGGGGAGGGGCAGTACTTC CASSFGPGEGQYF
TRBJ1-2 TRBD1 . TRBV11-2 TGTGCCAGCAGCAGACCGGGACAGGTCGCTTACTATGGCTACACCTTC CASSRPGQVAYYGYTF
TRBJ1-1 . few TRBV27 TGTGCCAGCAGCGCGTATAAGAACACTGAAGCTTTCTTT CASSAYKNTEAFF
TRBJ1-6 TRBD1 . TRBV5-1 TGCGCCAGCAGCTTGGTCGTACAGGGGGATTCACCCCTCCACTTT CASSLVVQGDSPLHF
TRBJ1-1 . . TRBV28 TGTGCCAGCAGTTCCAGTACCATGAACACTGAAGCTTTCTTT CASSSSTMNTEAFF
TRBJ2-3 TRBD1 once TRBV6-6 TGTGCCAGCAGGGCCAGACAGGGGGCAGATACGCAGTATTTT CASRARQGADTQYF
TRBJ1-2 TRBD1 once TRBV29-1 TGCAGCGTCGGGGACAGGGGTGGCTATGGCTACACCTTC CSVGDRGGYGYTF
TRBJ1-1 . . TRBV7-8 TGTGCCAGCAGCCCTAGAGAAGGGGGAGTGACTGAAGCTTTCTTT CASSPREGGVTEAFF
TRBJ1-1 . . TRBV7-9 TGTGCCAGCAGCTTAGCGGCAAGGAACACTGAAGCTTTCTTT CASSLAARNTEAFF
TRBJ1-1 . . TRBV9 TGTGCCAGCAGCGTAGGGGCCAGTAACACTGAAGCTTTCTTT CASSVGASNTEAFF
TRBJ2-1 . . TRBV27 TGTGCCAGCATCCGGGGGAGTGAGCAGTTCTTC CASIRGSEQFF
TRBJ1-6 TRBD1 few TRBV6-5 TGTGCCAGCAGTTGGACAGGGAGGGGTTCACCCCTCCACTTT CASSWTGRGSPLHF
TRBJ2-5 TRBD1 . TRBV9 TGTGCCAGCAGCACCCGGACAGGGCGGGAGACCCAGTACTTC CASSTRTGRETQYF
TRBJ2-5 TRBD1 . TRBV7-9 TGTGCCAGCAGCTTTCTCCGGGACAGGGGCCAAGAGACCCAGTACTTC CASSFLRDRGQETQYF
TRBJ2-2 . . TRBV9 TGTGCCAGCAGCCTTCGTGAGGGGACATCGAACACCGGGGAGCTGTTTTTT CASSLREGTSNTGELFF